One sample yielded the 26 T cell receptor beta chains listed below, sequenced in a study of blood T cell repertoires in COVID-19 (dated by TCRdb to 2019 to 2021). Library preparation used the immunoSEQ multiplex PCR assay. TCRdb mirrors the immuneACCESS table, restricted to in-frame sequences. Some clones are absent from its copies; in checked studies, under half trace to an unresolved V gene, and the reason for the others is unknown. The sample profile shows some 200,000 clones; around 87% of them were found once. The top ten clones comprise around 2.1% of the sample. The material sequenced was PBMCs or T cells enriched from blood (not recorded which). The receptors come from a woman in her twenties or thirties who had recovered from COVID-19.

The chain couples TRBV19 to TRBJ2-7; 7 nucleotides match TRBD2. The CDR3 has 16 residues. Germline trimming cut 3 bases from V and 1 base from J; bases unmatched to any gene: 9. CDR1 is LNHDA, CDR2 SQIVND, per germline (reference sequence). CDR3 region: CASSITGGGSSYEQYF. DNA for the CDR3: TGTGCCAGTAGTATCACGGGGGGAGGCAGTTCCTACGAGCAGTACTTC. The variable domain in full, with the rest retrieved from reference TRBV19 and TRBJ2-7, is DGGITQSPKYLFRKEGQNVTLSCEQNLNHDAMYWYRQDPGQGLRLIYYSQIVNDFQKGDIAEGYSVSREKKESFPLTVTSAQKNPTAFYLCASSITGGGSSYEQYFGPGTRLTVT.

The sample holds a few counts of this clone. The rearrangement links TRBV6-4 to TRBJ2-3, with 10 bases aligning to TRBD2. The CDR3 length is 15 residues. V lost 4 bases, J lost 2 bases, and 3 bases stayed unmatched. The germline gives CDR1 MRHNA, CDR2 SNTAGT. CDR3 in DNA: TGTGCCAGCAGTGTCGGGACTAGCGACACAGATACGCAGTATTTT. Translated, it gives CASSVGTSDTDTQYF.

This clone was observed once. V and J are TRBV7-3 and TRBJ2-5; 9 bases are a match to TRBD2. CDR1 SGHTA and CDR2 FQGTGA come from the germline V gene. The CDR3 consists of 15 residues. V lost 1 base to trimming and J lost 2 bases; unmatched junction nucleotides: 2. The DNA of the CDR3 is TGTGCCAGCAGCTTAAGGGCGGGGGGGCAAGAGACCCAGTACTTC. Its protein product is CASSLRAGGQETQYF.

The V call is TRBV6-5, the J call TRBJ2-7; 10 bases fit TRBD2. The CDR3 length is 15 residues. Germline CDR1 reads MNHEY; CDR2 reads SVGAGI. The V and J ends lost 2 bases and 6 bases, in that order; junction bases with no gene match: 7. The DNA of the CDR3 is TGTGCCAGCAGTTACGGACTAGCGGTTCCCAGCGAGCAGTACTTC. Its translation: CASSYGLAVPSEQYF.

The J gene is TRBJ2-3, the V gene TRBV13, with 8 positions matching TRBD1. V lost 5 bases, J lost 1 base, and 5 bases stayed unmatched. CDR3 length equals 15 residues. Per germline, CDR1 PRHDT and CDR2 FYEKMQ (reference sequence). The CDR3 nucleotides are TGTGCCAGCAGCCCAGGGGGACAGGGCACAGATACGCAGTATTTT. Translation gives CASSPGGQGTDTQYF.

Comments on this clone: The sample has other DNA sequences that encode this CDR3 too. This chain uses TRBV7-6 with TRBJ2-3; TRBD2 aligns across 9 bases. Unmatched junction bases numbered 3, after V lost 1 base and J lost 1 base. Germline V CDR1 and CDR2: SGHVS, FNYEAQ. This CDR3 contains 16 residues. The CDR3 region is CASSLGLAGGTDTQYF. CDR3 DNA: TGTGCCAGCAGCTTAGGGTTAGCGGGAGGCACAGATACGCAGTATTTT.

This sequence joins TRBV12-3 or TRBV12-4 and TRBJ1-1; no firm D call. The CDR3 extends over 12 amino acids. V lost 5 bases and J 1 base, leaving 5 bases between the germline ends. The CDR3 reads CASSPGNTEAFF. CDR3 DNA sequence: TGTGCCAGCAGTCCAGGGAACACTGAAGCTTTCTTT.

The CDR3, as DNA: TGTGCCACCCGGACAGGCGTCTCCTACGAGCAGTACTTC. Its protein product is CATRTGVSYEQYF. The V and J genes are TRBV27 and TRBJ2-7; 7 bases map to TRBD1. In germline, CDR1 is MNHEY, CDR2 SMNVEV (reference sequence). The CDR3 covers 13 residues. Germline trimming cut 10 bases from V and 0 bases from J; bases unmatched to any gene: 6.

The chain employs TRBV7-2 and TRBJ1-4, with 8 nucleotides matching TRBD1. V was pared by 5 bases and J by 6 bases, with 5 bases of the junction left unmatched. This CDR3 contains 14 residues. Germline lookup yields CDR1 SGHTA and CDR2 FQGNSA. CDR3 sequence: CASSLGQEDEKLFF. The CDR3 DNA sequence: TGTGCCAGCAGCCTGGGACAGGAGGATGAAAAACTGTTTTTT.

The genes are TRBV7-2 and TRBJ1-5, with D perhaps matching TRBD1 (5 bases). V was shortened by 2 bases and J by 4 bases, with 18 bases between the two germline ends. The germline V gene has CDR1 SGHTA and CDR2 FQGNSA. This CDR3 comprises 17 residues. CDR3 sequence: CASSLLGVRGNNQPQHF. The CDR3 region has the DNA TGTGCCAGCAGCTTACTCGGAGTTAGGGGAAATAATCAGCCCCAGCATTTT. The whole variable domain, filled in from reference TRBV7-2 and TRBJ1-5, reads GAGVSQSPSNKVTEKGKDVELRCDPISGHTALYWYRQSLGQGLEFLIYFQGNSAPDKSGLPSDRFSAERTGGSVSTLTIQRTQQEDSAVYLCASSLLGVRGNNQPQHFGDGTRLSIL.

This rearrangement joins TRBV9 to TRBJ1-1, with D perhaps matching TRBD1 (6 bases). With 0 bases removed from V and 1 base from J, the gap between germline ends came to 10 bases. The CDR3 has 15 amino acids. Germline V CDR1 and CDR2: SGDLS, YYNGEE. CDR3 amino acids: CASSVEADRNTEAFF. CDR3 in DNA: TGTGCCAGCAGCGTAGAGGCGGACAGGAACACTGAAGCTTTCTTT.

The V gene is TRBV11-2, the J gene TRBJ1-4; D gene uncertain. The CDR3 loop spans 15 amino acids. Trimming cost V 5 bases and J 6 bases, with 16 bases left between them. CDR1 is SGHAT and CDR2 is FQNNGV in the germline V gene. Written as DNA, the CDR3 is TGTGCCAGCAGCCAGCCCCTTTACCGGGATGAAAAACTGTTTTTT. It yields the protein CASSQPLYRDEKLFF.

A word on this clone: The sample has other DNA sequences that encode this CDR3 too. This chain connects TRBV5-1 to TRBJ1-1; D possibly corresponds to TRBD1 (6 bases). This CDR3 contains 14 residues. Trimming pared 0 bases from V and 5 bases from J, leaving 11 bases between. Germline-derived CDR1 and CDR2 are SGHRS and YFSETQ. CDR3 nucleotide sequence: TGCGCCAGCAGCTTGGACGCAGGGGATACTGAAGCTTTCTTT. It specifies CASSLDAGDTEAFF.

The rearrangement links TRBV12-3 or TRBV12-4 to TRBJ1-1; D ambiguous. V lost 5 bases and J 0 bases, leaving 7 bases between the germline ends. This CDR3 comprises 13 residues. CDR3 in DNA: TGTGCCAGCAGTGGGAGTATGAACACTGAAGCTTTCTTT. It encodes CASSGSMNTEAFF.

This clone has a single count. As DNA, the CDR3 is TGTGCCAGCAGCCAATCTAGCGGCTACACCTTC. Protein product: CASSQSSGYTF. This chain joins TRBV2 and TRBJ1-2; D call uncertain. Germline lookup yields CDR1 SNHLY and CDR2 FYNNEI. This CDR3 has 11 residues. The V gene lost 6 bases and the J gene lost 8 bases, with 10 bases spanning the gap.

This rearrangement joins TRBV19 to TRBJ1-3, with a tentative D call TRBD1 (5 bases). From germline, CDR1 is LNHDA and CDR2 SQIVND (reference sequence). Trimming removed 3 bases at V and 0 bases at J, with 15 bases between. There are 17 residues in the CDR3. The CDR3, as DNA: TGTGCCAGTAGTATTGGAAGAACAGGAAGCTCTGGAAACACCATATATTTT. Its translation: CASSIGRTGSSGNTIYF.

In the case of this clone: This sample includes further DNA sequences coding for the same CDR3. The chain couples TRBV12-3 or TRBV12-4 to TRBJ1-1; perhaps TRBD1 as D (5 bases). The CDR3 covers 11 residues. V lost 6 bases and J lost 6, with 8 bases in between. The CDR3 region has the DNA TGTGCCAGCAGCCTGGGGCCTGAAGCTTTCTTT. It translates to CASSLGPEAFF.

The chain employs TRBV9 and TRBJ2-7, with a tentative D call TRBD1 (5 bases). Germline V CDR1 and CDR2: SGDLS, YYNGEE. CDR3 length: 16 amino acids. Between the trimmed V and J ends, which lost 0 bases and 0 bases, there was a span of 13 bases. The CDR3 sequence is CASSVGDGRGSYEQYF. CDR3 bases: TGTGCCAGCAGCGTAGGTGATGGAAGGGGCTCCTACGAGCAGTACTTC.

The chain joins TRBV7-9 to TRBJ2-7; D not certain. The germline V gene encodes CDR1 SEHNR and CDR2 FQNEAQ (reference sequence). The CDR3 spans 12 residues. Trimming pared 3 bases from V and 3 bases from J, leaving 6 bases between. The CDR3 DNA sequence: TGTGCCAGCAGCTTGGGCAGCTACGAGCAGTACTTC. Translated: CASSLGSYEQYF.

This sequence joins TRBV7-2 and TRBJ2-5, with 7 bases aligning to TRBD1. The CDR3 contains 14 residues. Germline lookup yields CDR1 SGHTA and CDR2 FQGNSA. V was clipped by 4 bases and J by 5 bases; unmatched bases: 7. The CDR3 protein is CASSSPTGLETQYF. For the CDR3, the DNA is TGTGCCAGCAGCTCACCGACAGGGTTGGAGACCCAGTACTTC.

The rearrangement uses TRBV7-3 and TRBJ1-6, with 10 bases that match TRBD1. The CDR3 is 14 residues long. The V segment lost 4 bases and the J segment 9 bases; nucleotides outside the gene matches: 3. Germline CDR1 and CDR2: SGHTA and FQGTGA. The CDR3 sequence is CASSWGTGVSPLHF. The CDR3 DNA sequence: TGTGCCAGCAGCTGGGGGACAGGGGTTTCACCCCTCCACTTT.

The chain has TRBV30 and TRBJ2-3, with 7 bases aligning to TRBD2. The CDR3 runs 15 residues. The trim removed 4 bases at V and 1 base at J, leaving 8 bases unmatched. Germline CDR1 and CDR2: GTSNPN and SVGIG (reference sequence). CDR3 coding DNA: TGTGCCTGGAAAATGGGGCTAGCGGGCACAGATACGCAGTATTTT. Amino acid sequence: CAWKMGLAGTDTQYF.

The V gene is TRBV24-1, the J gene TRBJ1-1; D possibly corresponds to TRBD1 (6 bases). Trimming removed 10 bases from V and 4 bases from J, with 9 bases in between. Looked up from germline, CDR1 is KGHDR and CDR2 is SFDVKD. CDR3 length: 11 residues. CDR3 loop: CATQGGTEAFF. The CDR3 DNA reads TGTGCCACTCAAGGGGGCACTGAAGCTTTCTTT.

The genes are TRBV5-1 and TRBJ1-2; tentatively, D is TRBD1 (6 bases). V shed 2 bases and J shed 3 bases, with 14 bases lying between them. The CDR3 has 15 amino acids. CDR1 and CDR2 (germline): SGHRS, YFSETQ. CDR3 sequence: CASSLGRGYDYGYTF. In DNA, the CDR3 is TGCGCCAGCAGCTTAGGTAGGGGGTACGACTATGGCTACACCTTC. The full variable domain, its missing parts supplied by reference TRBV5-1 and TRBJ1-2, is KAGVTQTPRYLIKTRGQQVTLSCSPISGHRSVSWYQQTPGQGLQFLFEYFSETQRNKGNFPGRFSGRQFSNSRSEMNVSTLELGDSALYLCASSLGRGYDYGYTFGSGTRLTVV.

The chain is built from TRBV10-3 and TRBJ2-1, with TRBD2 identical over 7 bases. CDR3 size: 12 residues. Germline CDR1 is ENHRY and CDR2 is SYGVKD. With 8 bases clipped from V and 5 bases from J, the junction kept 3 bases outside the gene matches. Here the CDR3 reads CAIQRGDNEQFF. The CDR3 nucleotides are TGTGCCATCCAGCGGGGTGACAATGAGCAGTTCTTC.

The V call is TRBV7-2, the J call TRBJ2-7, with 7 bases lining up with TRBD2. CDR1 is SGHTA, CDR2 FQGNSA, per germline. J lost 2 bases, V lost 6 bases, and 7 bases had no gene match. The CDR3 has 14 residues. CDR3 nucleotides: TGTGCCAGCAGTTTAAGTCTAGCGGCCTACGAGCAGTACTTC. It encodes CASSLSLAAYEQYF.